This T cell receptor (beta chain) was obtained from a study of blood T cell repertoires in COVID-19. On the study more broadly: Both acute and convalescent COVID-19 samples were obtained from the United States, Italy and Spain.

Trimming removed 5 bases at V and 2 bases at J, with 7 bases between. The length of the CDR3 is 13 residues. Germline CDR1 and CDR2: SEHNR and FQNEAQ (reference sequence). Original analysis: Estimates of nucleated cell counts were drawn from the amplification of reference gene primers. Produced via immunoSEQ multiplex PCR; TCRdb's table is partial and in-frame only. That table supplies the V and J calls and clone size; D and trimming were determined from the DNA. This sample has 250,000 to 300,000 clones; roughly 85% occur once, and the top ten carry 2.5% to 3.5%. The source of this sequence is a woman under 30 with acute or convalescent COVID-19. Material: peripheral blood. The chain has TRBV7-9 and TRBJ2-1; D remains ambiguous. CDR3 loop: CASSPLTYNEQFF. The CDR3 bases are TGTGCCAGCAGCCCGTTAACCTACAATGAGCAGTTCTTC. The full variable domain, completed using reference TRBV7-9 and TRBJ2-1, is DTGVSQNPRHKITKRGQNVTFRCDPISEHNRLYWYRQTLGQGPEFLTYFQNEAQLEKSRLLSDRFSAERPKGSFSTLEIQRTEQGDSAMYLCASSPLTYNEQFFGPGTRLTVL.